This TCR beta chain was captured in a study of shared clonotypes between healthy human individuals. In the study overall: CD4 naive cells filled three plates per donor, CD4 memory three, CD8 naive two and CD8 memory one.

CDR1 is KGHSH and CDR2 is LQKENI in the germline V gene. This CDR3 comprises 17 residues. V gave up 5 bases and J gave up 4 bases; unmatched junction bases: 8. The authors divided CD4+ cells into CD45RA+ naive and CD45RA-negative memory subsets. Researchers ran the assay at a deep level. Profiled with immunoSEQ multiplex PCR; TCRdb holds only in-frame clones, not every one. This table holds some 1,600,000 clones, 95% to 99% found once. The chain joins TRBV18 to TRBJ2-1, with 13 bases fitting TRBD2. Sequencing used naive CD4+ T cells sorted from blood. Subset meaning: CD45RA+ positively selected. The receptor's source is a man aged 25 to 40 in good health. The chain's CDR3 is CASSSRTSGSWYNEQFF. CDR3 DNA sequence: TGTGCCAGCTCATCCAGGACTAGCGGGAGTTGGTACAATGAGCAGTTCTTC.